The 21 T cell receptor beta chains below come from one sample, sequenced in a study of blood T cell repertoires in COVID-19. Some clones are missing from TCRdb's copy, which holds only in-frame ones; the method was immunoSEQ multiplex PCR. The data contain over 80,000 clones, around 87% of them singletons. The sequenced sample was peripheral blood. The receptors originated from a human donor in a cohort sampled during active COVID-19.

The chain uses TRBV5-5 and TRBJ1-4, with D maybe TRBD1 (6 bases). V was clipped by 2 bases and J by 8 bases, with 22 bases between them. Germline V gene sequence: CDR1 SGHKS, CDR2 YYEKEE (reference sequence). The CDR3 extends over 17 amino acids. CDR3 protein: CASSLLSSPGTHEKLFF. The CDR3 bases are TGTGCCAGCAGCTTACTATCATCCCCCGGGACACACGAAAAACTGTTTTTT.

The chain employs TRBV28 and TRBJ1-2; D is possibly TRBD1 (6 bases). Trimming pared 5 bases from V and 3 bases from J, leaving 10 bases between. The CDR3 loop spans 13 amino acids. CDR1 and CDR2 from the germline V gene are MDHEN and SYDVKM. The CDR3 loop is CASSIGQHYGYTF. The CDR3 DNA is TGTGCCAGCAGTATCGGACAGCACTATGGCTACACCTTC.

The gene calls are TRBV28 and TRBJ1-1; weak D call: TRBD1 (6 bases). The CDR3 is 15 amino acids. CDR1 MDHEN and CDR2 SYDVKM come from the germline V gene. Trimming shortened V by 1 base and J by 6 bases, and 15 bases separated the two germline ends. The CDR3 here is CASSLSSLGGPEAFF. As DNA, the CDR3 is TGTGCCAGCAGTTTATCTTCTTTGGGGGGGCCTGAAGCTTTCTTT.

This clone was detected only a few times. The CDR3 nucleotides are TGTGCCAGCAGTCCCCCCTATGGGACAGGGAACGGCTACACCTTC. Encoded protein: CASSPPYGTGNGYTF. The gene calls are TRBV28 and TRBJ1-2; 9 bases are a match to TRBD1. The CDR3 contains 15 residues. Germline V gives CDR1 MDHEN, CDR2 SYDVKM. V lost 5 bases, J lost 8 bases, and 12 bases stayed unmatched.

The chain combines TRBV7-2 with TRBJ2-5; the match to TRBD2 covers 11 bases. V gave up 5 bases and J gave up 2 bases; unmatched junction bases: 7. Germline CDR1 SGHTA, CDR2 FQGNSA. The CDR3 loop spans 16 amino acids. CDR3 amino acids: CASSPPRLAGQETQYF. Here the CDR3 DNA reads TGTGCCAGCAGCCCCCCACGACTAGCGGGACAAGAGACCCAGTACTTC.

The chain combines TRBV13 with TRBJ1-4; 9 nucleotides align to TRBD1. Germline V gene data show CDR1 as PRHDT and CDR2 as FYEKMQ (reference sequence). The CDR3 loop spans 16 amino acids. J was trimmed by 5 bases and V by 0 bases; bases with no gene match: 4. CDR3 residues: CASSLGRTGVNEKLFF. In DNA form, the CDR3 reads TGTGCCAGCAGCTTAGGCCGGACAGGGGTGAATGAAAAACTGTTTTTT.

This chain links TRBV9 with TRBJ2-1; 8 positions agree with TRBD2. The CDR3 contains 16 residues. Germline lookup yields CDR1 SGDLS and CDR2 YYNGEE. Trimming took 0 bases from V and 9 from J; bases not matched to a gene: 11. The CDR3 bases are TGTGCCAGCAGCGTAGATCCCACCGGGAGGGCCAGTGAGCAGTTCTTC. This sequence encodes CASSVDPTGRASEQFF.

This clone occurred once. The V and J genes are TRBV9 and TRBJ2-2, with D perhaps matching TRBD2 (6 bases). Trimming stripped 4 bases from V and 1 base from J, with 14 bases between. The CDR3 length is 16 residues. Germline lookup yields CDR1 SGDLS and CDR2 YYNGEE. Written as DNA, the CDR3 is TGTGCCAGCAGCAGCTCGGGGGAGTGGAACACCGGGGAGCTGTTTTTT. Encoded protein: CASSSSGEWNTGELFF.

This chain links TRBV7-2 with TRBJ2-2, with D perhaps TRBD1 (5 bases). Germline V CDR1 and CDR2: SGHTA, FQGNSA. Trimming removed 5 bases from V and 1 base from J, with 11 bases in between. CDR3 size: 15 residues. CDR3 residues: CASSKGQVNTGELFF. The CDR3 bases are TGTGCCAGCAGCAAAGGACAAGTGAACACCGGGGAGCTGTTTTTT.

This sequence joins TRBV5-1 and TRBJ1-6; a weak D match, TRBD1 (5 bases). The CDR3 totals 16 residues. V gave up 4 bases and J gave up 9 bases, with 20 bases separating them. Germline V gene lookup returns CDR1 SGHRS and CDR2 YFSETQ. CDR3 loop: CASSRGESPDPSPLHF. CDR3 nucleotides: TGCGCCAGCAGCCGGGGGGAGTCGCCAGACCCTTCACCCCTCCACTTT.

The CDR3 loop reads CASSPWTRPYNEQFF. In nucleotides, the CDR3 is TGTGCCAGCAGCCCGTGGACTAGGCCCTACAATGAGCAGTTCTTC. The V call is TRBV5-4, the J call TRBJ2-1; 7 bases match TRBD2. Losses at the gene ends were 4 bases for V and 2 bases for J; bases not matched to a gene: 6. The CDR3 runs 15 residues. Germline CDR1 is SGHNT and CDR2 is YYREEE (reference sequence).

The chain recombines TRBV4-2 with TRBJ2-3; D perhaps matches TRBD2 (7 bases). Germline loops: CDR1 LGHNA, CDR2 YNFKEQ. V dropped 5 bases and J dropped 4 bases, with 10 bases sitting between them. The length of the CDR3 is 13 residues. In DNA, the CDR3 is TGTGCCAGCAGCGGAGGGGGGGCAGATACGCAGTATTTT. It is translated as CASSGGGADTQYF.

The table lists this clone with a count of one. The chain uses TRBV19 and TRBJ2-7; no clear D. The CDR3 loop spans 13 amino acids. V lost 1 base and J lost 1, with 5 bases in between. The germline V gene encodes CDR1 LNHDA and CDR2 SQIVND (reference sequence). The CDR3 bases are TGTGCCAGTAGTATAGTTTCGTCCTACGAGCAGTACTTC. Amino acids: CASSIVSSYEQYF. Filled out from reference TRBV19 and TRBJ2-7, the complete variable domain reads DGGITQSPKYLFRKEGQNVTLSCEQNLNHDAMYWYRQDPGQGLRLIYYSQIVNDFQKGDIAEGYSVSREKKESFPLTVTSAQKNPTAFYLCASSIVSSYEQYFGPGTRLTVT.

This chain joins TRBV10-3 and TRBJ1-6, with 9 bases aligning to TRBD1. This CDR3 is 15 amino acids long. The V gene end was trimmed by 8 bases and the J gene end by 14 bases; junction bases not matched to a gene: 16. CDR1 is ENHRY and CDR2 is SYGVKD in the germline V gene. The CDR3 DNA sequence: TGTGCCATCGGCTCGGGACAGGGTTCGGGTGCAGCCCTCCACTTT. Its translation: CAIGSGQGSGAALHF.

V and J are TRBV28 and TRBJ2-7; 9 bases align to TRBD1. V shed 9 bases and J 6 bases; nucleotides not matched to a gene: 15. The CDR3 extends over 15 amino acids. The germline CDR1 and CDR2 sequences are MDHEN and SYDVKM. CDR3 amino acids: CASRASQGASGEQYF. The CDR3 bases are TGTGCCAGTCGCGCCTCACAGGGGGCTTCGGGCGAGCAGTACTTC.

In its sample, this clone was seen a few times. V is TRBV12-3 or TRBV12-4 and J is TRBJ1-1; no firm D call. Trimming left V 6 bases short and J 6 bases short, with 8 bases between. The CDR3 has 11 amino acids. CDR3 nucleotides: TGTGCCAGCAGGCAGATATCTGAAGCTTTCTTT. Protein sequence: CASRQISEAFF.

The chain employs TRBV10-1 and TRBJ2-5; a weak D match, TRBD2 (6 bases). This CDR3 is built from 14 residues. Germline CDR1 reads WNHNN; CDR2 reads SYGVQD (reference sequence). V was pared by 5 bases and J by 4 bases, with 14 bases between. The CDR3 coding sequence is TGCGCCAGCAGTACCGGGACTCCCCGAGAGACCCAGTACTTC. It specifies CASSTGTPRETQYF.

V and J are TRBV28 and TRBJ1-3, with D possibly TRBD1 on 6 matching bases. The CDR3 is made up of 14 amino acids. V dropped 7 bases and J dropped 9 bases, with 19 bases sitting between them. Germline assignment: CDR1 MDHEN and CDR2 SYDVKM. The CDR3 DNA reads as TGTGCCAGCATGCGGACGGTTCGAGGGGGCACCATATATTTT. Translation: CASMRTVRGGTIYF.

The J gene is TRBJ2-3, the V gene TRBV3-1 (or the pseudogene TRBV3-2); 8 nucleotides align to TRBD2. There are 15 residues in the CDR3. The V and J ends lost 5 bases and 4 bases, in that order; junction bases with no gene match: 8. Germline CDR1 is LGHDT and CDR2 is YNNKEL (reference sequence). DNA for the CDR3: TGTGCCAGCAGCTTAATGGGACTAGGCGCAGATACGCAGTATTTT. This gives the protein CASSLMGLGADTQYF.

V and J are TRBV28 and TRBJ2-7; 10 positions agree with TRBD1. The CDR3 consists of 17 residues. The germline V gene has CDR1 MDHEN and CDR2 SYDVKM. The V segment lost 6 bases and the J segment 5 bases; nucleotides outside the gene matches: 16. Written as DNA, the CDR3 is TGTGCCAGCAGCTTCCTCATGAAAAAGACAGGGGGCCACGAGCAGTACTTC. Translating it yields CASSFLMKKTGGHEQYF.

The J gene is TRBJ1-2, the V gene TRBV18; possibly TRBD1 for D (6 bases). V lost 0 bases and J 1 base, leaving 9 bases between the germline ends. Germline V gene data show CDR1 as KGHSH and CDR2 as LQKENI. CDR3 length: 15 residues. The CDR3 loop is CASSPPRQVNYGYTF. As DNA, the CDR3 is TGTGCCAGCTCACCACCCAGACAGGTTAACTATGGCTACACCTTC.